This T cell receptor beta chain appears in the sequencing data of a study of cytomegalovirus exposure and HLA in healthy donors. Turning to the study itself: Earlier, approximately 190 million T cells were analyzed, and fewer than 120 million unique TCR beta sequences were found among them. Study-wide results and caveats: High specificity and sensitivity for cytomegalovirus status were reported for the classifier. Exclusion applied to some V segments, including TRBV6-2 and TRBV6-3, as they were indistinguishable.

PCR primers comprised 60 Vbeta and 13 Jbeta primers. Here immunoSEQ multiplex PCR was the method, and the copy in TCRdb shows in-frame clones only, minus some. The sample has over 80,000 clones, 82% seen once. This clone was detected once. Its target is not known. Germline lookup yields CDR1 SGHRS and CDR2 YFSETQ. CDR3 length: 13 amino acids. The V gene lost 0 bases and the J gene lost 2 bases, with 6 bases spanning the gap. What was sequenced was PBMCs. The TCR comes from a young man in good health and CMV-seropositive. The rearrangement links TRBV5-1 to TRBJ2-7; D ambiguous. CDR3 nucleotide sequence: TGCGCCAGCAGCTTGGACAGCCCCTACGAGCAGTACTTC. Residues: CASSLDSPYEQYF.